This T cell receptor (beta chain) was documented in a study of T cell repertoires in cytomegalovirus infection. Study-level information: In public TCR beta signatures, there were indications of both CMV infection and matching HLA type. The study, taken as a whole, reports: Using cumulative public TCR beta family frequency, the authors identified those who carried CMV together with the relevant HLA. HLA-C-restricted CMV clonotypes gave the most frequent clonotype in two of eight donors.

CDR1 and CDR2 from the germline V gene are LGHNA and YSLEER. The CDR3 has 16 residues. V gave up 1 base and J gave up 6 bases, with 13 bases separating them. One entry per CDR3 protein, called by TCRdb with MiXCR from the reads. The table records about 360,000 distinct CDR3 sequences, roughly 20% of them present only once. This clonotype was counted between two and nine times. Its matching antigen is unknown. The sequence was collected from a human donor in good health (CMV status not recorded). Some clones in this sample may be carry-over from other donors' samples. This rearrangement joins TRBV4-3 to TRBJ1-6; D is uncertain. The sample taken for sequencing was PBMCs. CDR3 in DNA: TGCGCCAGCAGCCAAGCTGCCCGCTACAGTAATTCACCCCTCCACTTT. Residues: CASSQAARYSNSPLHF.